This T cell receptor (beta chain) came from a study of lung T cells in sarcoidosis with Löfgren's syndrome. Via MiXCR, TCRdb re-called the reads, giving one row per CDR3 protein. Counted here are about 4,000 distinct CDR3 sequences, about a fifth occurring once; the ten biggest clones make up roughly 8.6%. The trim removed 0 bases at V and 7 bases at J, leaving 15 bases unmatched. The CDR3 is made up of 16 amino acids. Germline V gives CDR1 DFQATT, CDR2 SNEGSKA (reference sequence). Broader study findings: Shared TRAV12-1 and TRBV2 CDR3 motifs were reported across several patients. TRBV2 was the preferred pairing partner of TRAV12-1, with similar CDR3s.

By its share, this clonotype is medium-sized (0.01 to 0.1%). Its antigen is unknown. Sequencing input: CD4+ T cells from bronchoalveolar lavage. V and J are TRBV20-1 and TRBJ2-7; 7 bases line up with TRBD2. The receptor was derived from a human donor with sarcoidosis (Löfgren's syndrome or another form), or a control subject (not recorded which). CDR3: CSARDPRLAQAGEQYF. CDR3 nucleotides: TGCAGTGCTAGAGATCCCCGACTAGCCCAGGCTGGGGAGCAGTACTTC.